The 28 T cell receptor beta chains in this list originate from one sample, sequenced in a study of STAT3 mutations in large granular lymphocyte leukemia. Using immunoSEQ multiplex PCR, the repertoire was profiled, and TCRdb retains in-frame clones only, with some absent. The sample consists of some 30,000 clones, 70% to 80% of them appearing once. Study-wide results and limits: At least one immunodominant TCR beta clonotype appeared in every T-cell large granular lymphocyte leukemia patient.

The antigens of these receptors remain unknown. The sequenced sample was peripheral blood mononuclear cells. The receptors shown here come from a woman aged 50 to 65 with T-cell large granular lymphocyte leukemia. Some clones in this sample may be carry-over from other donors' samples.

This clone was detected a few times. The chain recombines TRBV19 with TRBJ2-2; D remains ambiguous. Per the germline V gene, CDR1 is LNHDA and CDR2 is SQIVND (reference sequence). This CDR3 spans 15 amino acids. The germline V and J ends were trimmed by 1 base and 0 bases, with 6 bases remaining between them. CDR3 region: CASSIVRANTGELFF. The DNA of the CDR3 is TGTGCCAGTAGTATAGTAAGGGCGAACACCGGGGAGCTGTTTTTT.

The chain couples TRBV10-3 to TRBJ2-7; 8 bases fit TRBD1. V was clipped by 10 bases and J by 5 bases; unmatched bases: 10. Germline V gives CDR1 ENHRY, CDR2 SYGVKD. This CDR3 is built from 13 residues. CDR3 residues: CATSNGQGDEQYF. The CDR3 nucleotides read TGTGCCACATCCAATGGACAGGGCGACGAGCAGTACTTC.

The CDR3 reads CASSQDGLAGGLSEQFF. The CDR3 coding sequence is TGTGCCAGCAGCCAAGATGGCCTAGCGGGAGGGCTTAGTGAGCAGTTCTTC. This chain joins TRBV4-2 and TRBJ2-1, with 12 bases lining up with TRBD2. The CDR3 is 17 residues long. After removal of 0 bases from V and 9 bases from J, the junction contained 9 bases not matched to a gene. Germline V gives CDR1 LGHNA, CDR2 YNFKEQ.

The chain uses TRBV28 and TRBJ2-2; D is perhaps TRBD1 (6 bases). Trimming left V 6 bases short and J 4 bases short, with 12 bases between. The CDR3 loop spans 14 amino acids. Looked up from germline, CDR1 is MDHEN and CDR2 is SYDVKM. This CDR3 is CASRPGHSTGELFF. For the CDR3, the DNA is TGTGCCAGCAGACCGGGACACAGCACCGGGGAGCTGTTTTTT. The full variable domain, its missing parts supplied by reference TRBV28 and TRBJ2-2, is DVKVTQSSRYLVKRTGEKVFLECVQDMDHENMFWYRQDPGLGLRLIYFSYDVKMKEKGDIPEGYSVSREKKERFSLILESASTNQTSMYLCASRPGHSTGELFFGEGSRLTVL.

The CDR3 sequence: CASKSGRTSYEQYF. The CDR3 DNA reads as TGTGCCAGCAAATCCGGGAGAACCTCCTACGAGCAGTACTTC. The V call is TRBV27, the J call TRBJ2-7; weak D call: TRBD2 (6 bases). Per the germline V gene, CDR1 is MNHEY and CDR2 is SMNVEV (reference sequence). The germline V and J ends were trimmed by 7 bases and 0 bases, with 13 bases remaining between them. The CDR3 extends over 14 amino acids.

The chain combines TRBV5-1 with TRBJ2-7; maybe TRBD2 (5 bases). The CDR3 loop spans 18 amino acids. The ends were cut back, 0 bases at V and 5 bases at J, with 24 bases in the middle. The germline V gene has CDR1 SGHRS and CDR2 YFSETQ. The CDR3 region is CASSLVGDLRPSEDEQYF. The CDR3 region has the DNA TGCGCCAGCAGCTTGGTCGGGGATTTGCGGCCTTCCGAGGACGAGCAGTACTTC.

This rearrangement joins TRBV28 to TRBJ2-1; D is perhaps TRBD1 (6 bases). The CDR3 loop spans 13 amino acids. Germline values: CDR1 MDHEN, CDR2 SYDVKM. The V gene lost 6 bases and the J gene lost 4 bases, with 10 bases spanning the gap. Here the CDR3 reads CASREQGYNEQFF. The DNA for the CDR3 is TGTGCCAGCAGAGAACAGGGTTACAATGAGCAGTTCTTC. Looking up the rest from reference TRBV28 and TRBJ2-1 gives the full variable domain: DVKVTQSSRYLVKRTGEKVFLECVQDMDHENMFWYRQDPGLGLRLIYFSYDVKMKEKGDIPEGYSVSREKKERFSLILESASTNQTSMYLCASREQGYNEQFFGPGTRLTVL.

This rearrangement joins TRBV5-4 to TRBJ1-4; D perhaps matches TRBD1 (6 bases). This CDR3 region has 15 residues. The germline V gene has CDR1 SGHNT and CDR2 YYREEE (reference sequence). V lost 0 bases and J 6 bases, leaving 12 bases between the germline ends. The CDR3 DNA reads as TGTGCCAGCAGCTTGGGGGGGCGAGGCGATGAAAAACTGTTTTTT. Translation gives CASSLGGRGDEKLFF.

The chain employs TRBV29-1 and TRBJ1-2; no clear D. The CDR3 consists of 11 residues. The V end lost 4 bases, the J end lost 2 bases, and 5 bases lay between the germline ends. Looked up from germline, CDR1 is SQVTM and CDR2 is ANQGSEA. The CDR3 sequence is CSVVLNYGYTF. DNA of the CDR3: TGCAGCGTTGTACTGAACTATGGCTACACCTTC. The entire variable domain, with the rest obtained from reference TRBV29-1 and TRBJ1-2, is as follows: SAVISQKPSRDICQRGTSLTIQCQVDSQVTMMFWYRQQPGQSLTLIATANQGSEATYESGFVIDKFPISRPNLTFSTLTVSNMSPEDSSIYLCSVVLNYGYTFGSGTRLTVV.

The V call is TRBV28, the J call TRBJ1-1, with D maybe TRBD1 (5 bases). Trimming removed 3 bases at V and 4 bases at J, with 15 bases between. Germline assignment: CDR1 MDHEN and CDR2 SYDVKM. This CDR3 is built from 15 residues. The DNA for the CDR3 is TGTGCCAGCAGTTTCGGCGGGGGAGGACGCACTGAAGCTTTCTTT. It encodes CASSFGGGGRTEAFF.

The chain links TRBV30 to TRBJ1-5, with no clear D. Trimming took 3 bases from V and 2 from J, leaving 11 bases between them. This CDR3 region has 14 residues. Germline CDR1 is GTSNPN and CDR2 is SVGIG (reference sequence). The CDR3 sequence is CAWRVGQGNQPQHF. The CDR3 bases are TGTGCCTGGAGGGTCGGCCAGGGCAATCAGCCCCAGCATTTT.

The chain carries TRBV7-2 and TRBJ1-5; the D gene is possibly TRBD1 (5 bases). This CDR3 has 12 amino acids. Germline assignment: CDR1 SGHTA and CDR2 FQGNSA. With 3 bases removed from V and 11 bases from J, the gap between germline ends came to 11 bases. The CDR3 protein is CASSFSSGTQHF. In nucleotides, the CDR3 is TGTGCCAGCAGCTTTTCTTCAGGGACCCAGCATTTT.

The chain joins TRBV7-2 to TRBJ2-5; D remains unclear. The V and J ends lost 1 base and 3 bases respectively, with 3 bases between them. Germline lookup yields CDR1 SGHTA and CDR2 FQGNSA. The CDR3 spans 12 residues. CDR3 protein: CASSLVKETQYF. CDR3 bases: TGTGCCAGCAGCTTAGTAAAAGAGACCCAGTACTTC.

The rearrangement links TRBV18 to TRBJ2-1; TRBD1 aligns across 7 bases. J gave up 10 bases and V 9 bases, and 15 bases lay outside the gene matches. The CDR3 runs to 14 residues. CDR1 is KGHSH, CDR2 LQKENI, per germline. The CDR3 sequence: CASSGQVPPPEQFF. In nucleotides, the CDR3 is TGTGCCAGTTCTGGACAGGTTCCCCCTCCGGAGCAGTTCTTC.

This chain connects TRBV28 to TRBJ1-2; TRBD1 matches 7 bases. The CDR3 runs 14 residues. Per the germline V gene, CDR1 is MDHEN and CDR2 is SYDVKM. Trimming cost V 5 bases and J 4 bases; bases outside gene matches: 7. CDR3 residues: CASSIQQGTYGYTF. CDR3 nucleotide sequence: TGTGCCAGCAGTATCCAACAGGGGACCTATGGCTACACCTTC.

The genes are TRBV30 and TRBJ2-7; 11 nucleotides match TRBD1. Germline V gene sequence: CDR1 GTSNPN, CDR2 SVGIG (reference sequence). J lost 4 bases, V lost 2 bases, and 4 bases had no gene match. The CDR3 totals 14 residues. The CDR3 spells CAWSTGTGGYEQYF. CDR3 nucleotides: TGTGCCTGGAGTACCGGGACAGGGGGGTACGAGCAGTACTTC.

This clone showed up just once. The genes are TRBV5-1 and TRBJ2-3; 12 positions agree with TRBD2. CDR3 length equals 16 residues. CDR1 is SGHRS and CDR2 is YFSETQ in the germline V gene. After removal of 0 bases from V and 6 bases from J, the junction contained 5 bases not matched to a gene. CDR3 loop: CASSLELAGGSDTQYF. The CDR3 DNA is TGCGCCAGCAGCTTGGAACTAGCGGGAGGATCGGATACGCAGTATTTT.

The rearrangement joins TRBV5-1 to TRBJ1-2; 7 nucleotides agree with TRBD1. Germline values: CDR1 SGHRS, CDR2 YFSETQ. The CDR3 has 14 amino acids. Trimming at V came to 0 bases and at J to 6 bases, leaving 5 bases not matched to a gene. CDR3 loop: CASSLGGQTDGYTF. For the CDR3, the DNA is TGCGCCAGCAGCTTGGGGGGACAGACCGATGGCTACACCTTC.

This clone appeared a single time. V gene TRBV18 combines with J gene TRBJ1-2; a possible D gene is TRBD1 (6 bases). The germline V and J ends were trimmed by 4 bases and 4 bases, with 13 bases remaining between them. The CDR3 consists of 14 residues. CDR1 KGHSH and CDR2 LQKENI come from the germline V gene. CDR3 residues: CASSQTTGRYGYTF. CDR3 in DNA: TGTGCCAGCTCACAAACGACAGGACGCTATGGCTACACCTTC.

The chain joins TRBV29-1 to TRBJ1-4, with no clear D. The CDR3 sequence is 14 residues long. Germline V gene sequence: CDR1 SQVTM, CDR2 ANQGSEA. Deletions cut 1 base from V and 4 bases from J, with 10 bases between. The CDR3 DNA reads TGCAGCGTTGAAGTGTATGGCGTTAATGAAAAACTGTTTTTT. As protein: CSVEVYGVNEKLFF.

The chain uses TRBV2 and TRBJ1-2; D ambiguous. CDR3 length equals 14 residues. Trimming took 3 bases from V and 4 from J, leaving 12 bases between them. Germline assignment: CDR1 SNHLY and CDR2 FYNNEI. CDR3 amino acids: CASSEIGRSYGYTF. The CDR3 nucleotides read TGTGCCAGCAGTGAGATCGGACGCTCCTATGGCTACACCTTC.

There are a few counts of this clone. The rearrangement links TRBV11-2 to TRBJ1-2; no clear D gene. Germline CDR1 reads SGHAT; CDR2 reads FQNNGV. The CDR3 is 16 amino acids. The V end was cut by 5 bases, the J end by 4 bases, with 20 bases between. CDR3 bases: TGTGCCAGCAGCCCCCGTTTAATTCGGGTTGGCTATGGCTACACCTTC. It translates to CASSPRLIRVGYGYTF.

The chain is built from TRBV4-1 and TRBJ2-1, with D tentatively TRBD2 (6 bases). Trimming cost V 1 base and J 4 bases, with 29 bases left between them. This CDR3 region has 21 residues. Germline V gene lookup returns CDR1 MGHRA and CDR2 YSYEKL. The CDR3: CASSQAAETSPGRSPYNEQFF. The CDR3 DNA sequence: TGCGCCAGCAGCCAAGCTGCGGAAACTTCGCCCGGGAGATCCCCTTACAATGAGCAGTTCTTC.

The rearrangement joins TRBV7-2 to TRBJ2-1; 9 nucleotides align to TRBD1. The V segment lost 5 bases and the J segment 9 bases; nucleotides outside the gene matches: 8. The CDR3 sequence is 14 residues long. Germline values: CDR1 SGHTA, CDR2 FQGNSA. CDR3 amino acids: CASSRDRGGGEQFF. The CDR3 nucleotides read TGTGCCAGCAGCCGCGACAGGGGGGGTGGTGAGCAGTTCTTC.

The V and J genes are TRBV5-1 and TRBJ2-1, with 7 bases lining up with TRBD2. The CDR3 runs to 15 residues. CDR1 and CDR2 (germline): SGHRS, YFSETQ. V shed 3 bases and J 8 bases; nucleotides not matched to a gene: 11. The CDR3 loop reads CASSSGGRSQDEQFF. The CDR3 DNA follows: TGCGCCAGCAGCTCGGGGGGTAGAAGCCAGGATGAGCAGTTCTTC. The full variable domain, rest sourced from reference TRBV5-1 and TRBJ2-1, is KAGVTQTPRYLIKTRGQQVTLSCSPISGHRSVSWYQQTPGQGLQFLFEYFSETQRNKGNFPGRFSGRQFSNSRSEMNVSTLELGDSALYLCASSSGGRSQDEQFFGPGTRLTVL.

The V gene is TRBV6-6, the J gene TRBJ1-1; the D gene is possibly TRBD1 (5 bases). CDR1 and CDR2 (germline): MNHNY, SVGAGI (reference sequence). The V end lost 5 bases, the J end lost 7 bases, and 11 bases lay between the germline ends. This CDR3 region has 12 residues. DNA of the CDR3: TGTGCCAGCAGTCCACGGGGGGTTGAAGCTTTCTTT. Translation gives CASSPRGVEAFF.

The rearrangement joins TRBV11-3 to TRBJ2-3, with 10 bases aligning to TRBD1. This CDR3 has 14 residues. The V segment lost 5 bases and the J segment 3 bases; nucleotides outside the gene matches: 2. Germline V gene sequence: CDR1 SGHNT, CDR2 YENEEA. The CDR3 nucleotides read TGTGCCAGCAGCAGACAGGGGGCAACAGATACGCAGTATTTT. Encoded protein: CASSRQGATDTQYF.

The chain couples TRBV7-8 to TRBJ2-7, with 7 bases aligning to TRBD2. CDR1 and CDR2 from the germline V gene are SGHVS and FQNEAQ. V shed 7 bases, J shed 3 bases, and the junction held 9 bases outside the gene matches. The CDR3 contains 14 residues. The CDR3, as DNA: TGTGCCAGCACCATCTCCGGCGGGAGCTACGAGCAGTACTTC. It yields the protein CASTISGGSYEQYF.